A selection of T cell receptor beta chains follows, all from one sample in a study of blood T cell repertoires in COVID-19. Method: immunoSEQ multiplex PCR; TCRdb's copy keeps in-frame clones and lacks some. The repertoire holds about 260,000 clones, around 80% seen once, with under 2% in the top ten. Material for sequencing was peripheral blood. The source of these receptors is a woman over 75 with acute or convalescent COVID-19. CDR3s include the opening cysteine and the closing phenylalanine or tryptophan. D genes are given only for firm matches. Not all rows give a size; the values are once, few, many and, for expanded clones, a class.

16 | TRBJ1-5 | . | TRBV6-6 | . | CASSRTFSGGNQPQHF | TGTGCCAGCAGTCGAACCTTCTCAGGGGGCAATCAGCCCCAGCATTTT
15 | TRBJ2-1 | TRBD2 | TRBV6-2/TRBV6-3 | . | CASSSVSGVHNEQFF | TGTGCCAGCAGTTCGGTAAGCGGGGTTCACAATGAGCAGTTCTTC
13 | TRBJ2-7 | TRBD2 | TRBV29-1 | . | CSARASGTYEQYF | TGCAGCGCCAGGGCTAGCGGAACCTACGAGCAGTACTTC
17 | TRBJ2-5 | TRBD2 | TRBV10-3 | . | CAISPTSGGITQETQYF | TGTGCCATCTCACCCACTAGCGGGGGTATAACTCAAGAGACCCAGTACTTC
15 | TRBJ2-3 | . | TRBV5-6 | . | CASSQPGKGTDTQYF | TGTGCCAGCAGCCAGCCAGGGAAGGGCACAGATACGCAGTATTTT
20 | TRBJ2-7 | . | TRBV6-4 | . | CASTRFGKLRDPGTNYEQYF | TGTGCCAGCACCCGCTTTGGGAAACTAAGGGACCCCGGGACAAACTACGAGCAGTACTTC
14 | TRBJ2-1 | . | TRBV6-5 | . | CASSSGRGYNEQFF | TGTGCCAGCAGTTCCGGACGGGGTTACAATGAGCAGTTCTTC
13 | TRBJ1-1 | . | TRBV5-8 | . | CASSLGSGREAFF | TGTGCCAGCAGCTTGGGGTCTGGGAGGGAAGCTTTCTTT
15 | TRBJ1-1 | . | TRBV19 | . | CASSNPRGVNTEAFF | TGTGCCAGTAGTAACCCCCGGGGAGTGAACACTGAAGCTTTCTTT
14 | TRBJ2-7 | TRBD2 | TRBV7-8 | . | CASSLGSSGYEQYF | TGTGCCAGCAGCTTAGGGTCTAGCGGCTACGAGCAGTACTTC
13 | TRBJ1-1 | . | TRBV7-9 | few | CASSREIHTEAFF | TGTGCCAGCAGCCGAGAGATCCACACTGAAGCTTTCTTT
17 | TRBJ2-3 | . | TRBV18 | . | CASSPKGSGLYTDTQYF | TGTGCCAGCTCACCCAAAGGTTCGGGACTCTACACAGATACGCAGTATTTT
16 | TRBJ2-1 | . | TRBV14 | . | CASSQGRGFRFGEQFF | TGTGCCAGCAGCCAAGGGCGGGGTTTTCGCTTCGGCGAGCAGTTCTTC
17 | TRBJ2-3 | TRBD2 | TRBV7-9 | . | CASSLARVREGPDTQYF | TGTGCCAGCAGCTTAGCGAGGGTGCGGGAGGGCCCAGATACGCAGTATTTT
15 | TRBJ1-5 | TRBD1 | TRBV11-2 | . | CASSSSGTGNQPQHF | TGTGCCAGCAGCTCTTCCGGGACAGGGAATCAGCCCCAGCATTTT
13 | TRBJ1-2 | TRBD1 | TRBV27 | . | CASRRTGRSGYTF | TGTGCCAGCAGGAGGACAGGGCGGAGTGGCTACACCTTC
15 | TRBJ1-3 | . | TRBV11-2 | . | CASSLERLSGNTIYF | TGTGCCAGCAGCTTAGAACGACTCTCTGGAAACACCATATATTTT
16 | TRBJ2-7 | TRBD1 | TRBV24-1 | . | CATSGWTGTGAYEQYF | TGTGCCACCAGTGGTTGGACCGGGACAGGGGCCTACGAGCAGTACTTC
14 | TRBJ1-3 | TRBD1 | TRBV7-2 | . | CASSLDRARNTIYF | TGTGCCAGCAGCTTGGACAGGGCACGGAACACCATATATTTT
14 | TRBJ2-1 | . | TRBV2 | . | CASLASHTGNEQFF | TGTGCCAGCCTGGCCTCACACACGGGTAATGAGCAGTTCTTC
13 | TRBJ2-2 | . | TRBV29-1 | . | CSALDFNTGELFF | TGCAGCGCCCTGGACTTTAACACCGGGGAGCTGTTTTTT
14 | TRBJ2-5 | . | TRBV7-2 | once | CASSFDRYQETQYF | TGTGCCAGCAGCTTCGACAGGTACCAAGAGACCCAGTACTTC
14 | TRBJ1-1 | . | TRBV19 | . | CASSIRGWNTEAFF | TGTGCCAGTAGTATCAGGGGTTGGAACACTGAAGCTTTCTTT
15 | TRBJ1-2 | . | TRBV7-9 | . | CASSLLETTNYGYTF | TGTGCCAGCAGCCTGCTCGAGACAACTAACTATGGCTACACCTTC
14 | TRBJ2-5 | . | TRBV4-1 | . | CASSYSGDRETQYF | TGCGCCAGCAGCTACTCAGGGGATAGGGAGACCCAGTACTTC
14 | TRBJ1-2 | . | TRBV7-2 | . | CASSLGTANYGYTF | TGTGCCAGCAGCTTAGGGACAGCTAACTATGGCTACACCTTC
15 | TRBJ2-1 | TRBD2 | TRBV28 | once | CASSFSGLAYNEQFF | TGTGCCAGCAGTTTTTCGGGACTAGCGTATAATGAGCAGTTCTTC
17 | TRBJ1-2 | . | TRBV6-1 | . | CASSEVYAVIPRLGSTF | TGTGCCAGCAGTGAAGTATACGCGGTCATTCCCCGCCTCGGCTCCACCTTC
14 | TRBJ2-1 | . | TRBV30 | . | CAWNPAPSYNEQFF | TGTGCCTGGAATCCAGCGCCCTCCTACAATGAGCAGTTCTTC
12 | TRBJ2-5 | TRBD1 | TRBV29-1 | once | CSVGGTGGFQYF | TGCAGCGTTGGCGGAACAGGGGGCTTCCAGTACTTC
15 | TRBJ2-6 | . | TRBV2 | . | CASSPLGSGANVLTF | TGTGCCAGCAGTCCCCTCGGTTCTGGGGCCAACGTCCTGACTTTC
14 | TRBJ1-3 | . | TRBV6-5 | . | CASSYKGAGNTIYF | TGTGCCAGCAGTTACAAGGGAGCTGGAAACACCATATATTTT
16 | TRBJ2-5 | TRBD2 | TRBV7-8 | . | CASRRLAGTLQETQYF | TGTGCCAGCAGAAGACTAGCGGGGACGCTACAAGAGACCCAGTACTTC
16 | TRBJ2-3 | TRBD1 | TRBV7-9 | . | CASSLGTGPFTDTQYF | TGTGCCAGCAGCTTAGGGACAGGGCCCTTCACAGATACGCAGTATTTT
14 | TRBJ2-2 | . | TRBV11-3 | . | CASSPTAGSGELFF | TGTGCCAGCAGCCCAACCGCAGGGTCCGGGGAGCTGTTTTTT
14 | TRBJ2-3 | TRBD1 | TRBV5-4 | . | CASSLRQGWDTQYF | TGTGCCAGCAGCCTCCGACAGGGGTGGGATACGCAGTATTTT
17 | TRBJ2-1 | . | TRBV11-3 | few | CASSRTGRVSSYNEQFF | TGTGCCAGCAGCCGGACAGGGAGGGTATCCTCTTACAATGAGCAGTTCTTC
15 | TRBJ1-5 | . | TRBV4-1 | . | CASSYTDISNQPQHF | TGCGCCAGCAGCTACACAGATATTAGCAATCAGCCCCAGCATTTT
16 | TRBJ2-1 | TRBD2 | TRBV7-2 | . | CASSFQQAGGFNEQFF | TGTGCCAGCAGCTTCCAGCAGGCGGGGGGATTCAATGAGCAGTTCTTC
14 | TRBJ2-5 | . | TRBV6-4 | . | CASRGLKEVETQYF | TGTGCCAGCAGGGGCCTTAAGGAAGTAGAGACCCAGTACTTC
14 | TRBJ1-5 | . | TRBV18 | once | CASSQGREDQPQHF | TGTGCCAGCTCACAGGGGCGTGAGGATCAGCCCCAGCATTTT
15 | TRBJ2-3 | . | TRBV6-5 | . | CASSTPGRIKDTQYF | TGTGCCAGCAGTACCCCCGGGAGAATTAAAGATACGCAGTATTTT